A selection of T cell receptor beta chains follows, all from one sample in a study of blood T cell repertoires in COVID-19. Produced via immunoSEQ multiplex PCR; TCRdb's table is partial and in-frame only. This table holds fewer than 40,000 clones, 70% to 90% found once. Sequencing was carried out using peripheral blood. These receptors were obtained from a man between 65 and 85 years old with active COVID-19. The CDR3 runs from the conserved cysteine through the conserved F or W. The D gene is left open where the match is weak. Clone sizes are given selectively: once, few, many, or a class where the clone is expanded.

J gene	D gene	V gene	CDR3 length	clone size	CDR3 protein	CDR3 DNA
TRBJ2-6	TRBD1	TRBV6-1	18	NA	CASSGRGRGFSGANVLTF	TGTGCCAGCAGTGGCAGGGGGCGCGGGTTCTCGGGGGCCAACGTCCTGACTTTC
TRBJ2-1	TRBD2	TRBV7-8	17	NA	CASSLGTSGRRSNEQFF	TGTGCCAGCAGCCTAGGGACTAGCGGGAGAAGAAGCAATGAGCAGTTCTTC
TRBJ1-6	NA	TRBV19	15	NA	CASSIADARGSPLHF	TGTGCCAGTAGTATAGCGGACGCCCGAGGGTCACCCCTCCACTTT
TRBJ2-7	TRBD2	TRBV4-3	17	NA	CASSQAWAGGFSYEQYF	TGCGCCAGCAGCCAAGCTTGGGCGGGAGGCTTCTCCTACGAGCAGTACTTC
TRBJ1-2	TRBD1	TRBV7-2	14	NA	CASSARTGGLGYTF	TGTGCCAGCAGCGCCCGGACAGGGGGCCTCGGCTACACCTTC
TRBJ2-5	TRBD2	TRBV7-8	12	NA	CASSPTSGRANF	TGTGCCAGCAGCCCAACTAGCGGGAGGGCGAACTTC
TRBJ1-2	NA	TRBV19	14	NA	CASSRTGIRMGYTF	TGTGCCAGTAGTAGAACAGGGATAAGAATGGGCTACACCTTC
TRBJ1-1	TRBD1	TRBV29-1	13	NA	CSVGRQGGSEAFF	TGCAGCGTGGGGAGACAGGGAGGTTCTGAAGCTTTCTTT
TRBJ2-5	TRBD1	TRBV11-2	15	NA	CASSLDRGLTETQYF	TGTGCCAGCAGCTTAGACAGGGGGCTGACGGAGACCCAGTACTTC
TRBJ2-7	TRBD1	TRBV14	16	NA	CASSQRTGGAGYEQYF	TGTGCCAGCAGCCAGAGGACAGGGGGCGCGGGGTACGAGCAGTACTTC
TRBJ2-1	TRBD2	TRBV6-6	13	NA	CASRSGGRDEQFF	TGTGCCAGCAGATCGGGAGGGCGGGATGAGCAGTTCTTC
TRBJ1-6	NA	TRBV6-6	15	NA	CASSPQDGGNSPLHF	TGTGCCAGCAGTCCCCAGGACGGAGGGAATTCACCCCTCCACTTT
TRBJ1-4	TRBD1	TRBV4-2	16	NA	CASSQGGQGGKEKLFF	TGTGCCAGCAGCCAAGGGGGACAGGGAGGTAAAGAAAAACTGTTTTTT
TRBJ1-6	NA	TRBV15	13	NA	CATSREEWSPLHF	TGTGCCACCAGCAGAGAGGAGTGGTCACCCCTCCACTTT
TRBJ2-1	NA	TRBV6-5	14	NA	CASSGTTVPNEQFF	TGTGCCAGCAGCGGAACAACAGTTCCCAATGAGCAGTTCTTC
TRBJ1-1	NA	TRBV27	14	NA	CASSLGARVAEAFF	TGTGCCAGCAGTTTAGGGGCCAGGGTGGCCGAAGCTTTCTTT
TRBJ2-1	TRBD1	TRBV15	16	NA	CATSRTRGRGYNEQFF	TGTGCCACCAGCAGAACCAGGGGGCGCGGCTACAATGAGCAGTTCTTC
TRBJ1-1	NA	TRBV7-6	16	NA	CASSLDEWGLPNEAFF	TGTGCCAGCAGCTTAGATGAATGGGGACTACCAAATGAAGCTTTCTTT
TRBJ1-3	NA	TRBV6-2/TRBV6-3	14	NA	CASSYAGSGNTIYF	TGTGCCAGCAGTTACGCGGGTTCTGGAAACACCATATATTTT
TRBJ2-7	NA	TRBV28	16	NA	CASSFRARGRGYEQYF	TGTGCCAGCAGTTTCAGGGCCCGAGGACGGGGGTACGAGCAGTACTTC
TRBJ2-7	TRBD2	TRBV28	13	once	CASSPGLAGEQYF	TGTGCCAGCAGTCCAGGACTAGCCGGCGAGCAGTACTTC
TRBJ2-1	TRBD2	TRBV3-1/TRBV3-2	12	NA	CASSQGGIEQFF	TGTGCCAGCAGCCAGGGGGGGATTGAGCAGTTCTTC
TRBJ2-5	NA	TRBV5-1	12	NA	CASSLDRLTQYF	TGCGCCAGCAGCTTGGACAGGTTAACCCAGTACTTC
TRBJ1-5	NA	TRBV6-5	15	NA	CASSPGQYSNQPQHF	TGTGCCAGCAGTCCGGGACAATATAGCAATCAGCCCCAGCATTTT
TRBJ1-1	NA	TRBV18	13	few	CASSPDMNTEAFF	TGTGCCAGCTCACCAGACATGAACACTGAAGCTTTCTTT
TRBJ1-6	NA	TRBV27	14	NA	CASSFRQKNSPLHF	TGTGCCAGCAGTTTCCGACAGAAAAATTCACCCCTCCACTTT
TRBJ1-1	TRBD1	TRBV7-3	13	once	CASATGGFTEAFF	TGTGCCAGCGCGACAGGGGGGTTCACTGAAGCTTTCTTT
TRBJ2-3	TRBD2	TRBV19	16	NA	CASKGLAGGVSDTQYF	TGTGCCAGCAAGGGGCTAGCGGGAGGAGTGTCAGATACGCAGTATTTT
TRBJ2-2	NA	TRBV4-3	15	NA	CASSLTSTSTGELFF	TGCGCCAGCAGCCTTACTTCCACTAGCACCGGGGAGCTGTTTTTT
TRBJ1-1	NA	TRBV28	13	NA	CASRGRGNTEAFF	TGTGCCAGCAGGGGGCGGGGGAACACTGAAGCTTTCTTT
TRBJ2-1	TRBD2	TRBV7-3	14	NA	CASSLQAGDNEQFF	TGTGCCAGCAGCTTACAAGCGGGAGACAATGAGCAGTTCTTC
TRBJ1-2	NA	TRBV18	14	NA	CASSPNSSPYGYTF	TGTGCCAGCTCACCGAACAGCTCACCCTATGGCTACACCTTC
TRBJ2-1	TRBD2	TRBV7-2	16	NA	CASSLSPGGSYNEQFF	TGTGCCAGCAGCTTAAGTCCGGGAGGAAGCTACAATGAGCAGTTCTTC
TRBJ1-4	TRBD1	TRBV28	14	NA	CASPGGGANEKLFF	TGTGCCAGCCCAGGGGGCGGTGCTAATGAAAAACTGTTTTTT
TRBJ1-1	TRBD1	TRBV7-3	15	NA	CASSLTGQPGTEAFF	TGTGCCAGCAGCTTAACGGGACAGCCGGGCACTGAAGCTTTCTTT
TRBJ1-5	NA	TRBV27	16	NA	CASSMTSGNDNQPQHF	TGTGCCAGCAGTATGACTTCAGGGAATGACAATCAGCCCCAGCATTTT
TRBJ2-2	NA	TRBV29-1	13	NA	CSVPETNTGELFF	TGCAGCGTGCCCGAGACGAACACCGGGGAGCTGTTTTTT
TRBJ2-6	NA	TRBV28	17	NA	CASSSTFSGSGANVLTF	TGTGCCAGCAGTTCAACTTTTTCCGGGTCTGGGGCCAACGTCCTGACTTTC
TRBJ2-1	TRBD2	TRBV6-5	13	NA	CASTLAGGWEQFF	TGTGCCAGCACACTAGCGGGAGGGTGGGAGCAGTTCTTC
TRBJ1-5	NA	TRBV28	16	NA	CASSPTYAGSNQPQHF	TGTGCCAGCAGCCCAACTTATGCGGGTAGCAATCAGCCCCAGCATTTT
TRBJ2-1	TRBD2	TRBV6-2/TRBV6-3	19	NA	CASSYSPVPVSGGDNEQFF	TGTGCCAGCAGTTACTCCCCTGTCCCCGTTAGCGGGGGAGACAATGAGCAGTTCTTC
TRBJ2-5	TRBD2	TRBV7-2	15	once	CASSHERGPGETQYF	TGTGCCAGCAGTCATGAGCGGGGGCCGGGGGAGACCCAGTACTTC
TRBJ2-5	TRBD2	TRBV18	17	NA	CASSPLTAGGPGETQYF	TGTGCCAGCTCACCACTTACAGCGGGGGGGCCTGGAGAGACCCAGTACTTC
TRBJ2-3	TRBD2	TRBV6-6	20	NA	CASSHSKGLAGGQDADTQYF	TGTGCCAGCAGTCACAGCAAGGGACTAGCGGGGGGGCAGGACGCGGATACGCAGTATTTT
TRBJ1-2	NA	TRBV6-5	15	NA	CASSSTRTVGRGYTF	TGTGCCAGCAGTTCCACCAGGACAGTCGGAAGGGGCTACACCTTC
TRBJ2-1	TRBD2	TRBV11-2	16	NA	CASSLGAGTSYNEQFF	TGTGCCAGCAGCTTAGGGGCCGGGACTAGTTACAATGAGCAGTTCTTC
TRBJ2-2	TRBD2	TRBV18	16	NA	CASSPRDYPGSGELFF	TGTGCCAGCTCACCAAGGGACTACCCAGGCTCCGGGGAGCTGTTTTTT
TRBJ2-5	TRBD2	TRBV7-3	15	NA	CASSQSGGFQETQYF	TGTGCCAGCAGTCAGAGCGGGGGGTTCCAAGAGACCCAGTACTTC
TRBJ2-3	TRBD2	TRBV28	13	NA	CASSVGGGDTQYF	TGTGCCAGCAGTGTGGGGGGGGGAGATACGCAGTATTTT
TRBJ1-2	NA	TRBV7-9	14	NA	CASSPPAYPGGYTF	TGTGCCAGCAGCCCCCCGGCCTACCCGGGAGGCTACACCTTC
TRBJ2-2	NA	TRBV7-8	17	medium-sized	CASSQWPGGTNTGELFF	TGTGCCAGCAGCCAATGGCCGGGTGGAACGAACACCGGGGAGCTGTTTTTT
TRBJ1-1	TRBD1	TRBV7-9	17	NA	CASSRDRDRGRNTEAFF	TGTGCCAGCAGCCGGGACCGGGACAGGGGCCGGAACACTGAAGCTTTCTTT
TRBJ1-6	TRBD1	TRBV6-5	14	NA	CASWDRRDNSPLHF	TGTGCCAGCTGGGACAGGCGGGATAATTCACCCCTCCACTTT